These 22 T cell receptor beta chains came from one sample sequenced in a study of blood T cell repertoires in COVID-19. Profiling relied on immunoSEQ multiplex PCR, and the TCRdb table lists in-frame clones only, not all of them. Altogether some 270,000 clones are present, approximately 90% being singletons, with the ten largest covering 4.1%. Sequencing input: PBMCs or T cells enriched from blood (not recorded which). All receptors come from a woman under 40 with acute COVID-19.

The gene calls are TRBV13 and TRBJ2-7; maybe TRBD1 (5 bases). Looked up from germline, CDR1 is PRHDT and CDR2 is FYEKMQ (reference sequence). The CDR3 has 14 residues. The V end lost 4 bases, the J end lost 5 bases, and 15 bases lay between the germline ends. This CDR3 reads CASSSKDMVDEQYF. The DNA of the CDR3 is TGTGCCAGCAGCTCAAAGGACATGGTCGACGAGCAGTACTTC.

The chain couples TRBV28 to TRBJ1-4, with TRBD1 as a possible D gene (6 bases). There are 13 residues in the CDR3. V gave up 6 bases and J gave up 3 bases, with 8 bases separating them. Germline values: CDR1 MDHEN, CDR2 SYDVKM. The CDR3 DNA sequence: TGTGCCAGCAGGAGGACAGCTAATGAAAAACTGTTTTTT. It translates to CASRRTANEKLFF.

CDR3 sequence reads: CASSLVGGDTGELFF. The CDR3 DNA follows: TGTGCCAGCAGCTTGGTGGGGGGAGACACCGGGGAGCTGTTTTTT. V gene TRBV5-5 combines with J gene TRBJ2-2; a weak D match, TRBD2 (6 bases). Germline assignment: CDR1 SGHKS and CDR2 YYEKEE (reference sequence). Trimming shortened V by 0 bases and J by 3 bases, and 9 bases separated the two germline ends. CDR3 length: 15 amino acids.

The rearrangement links TRBV27 to TRBJ2-3; TRBD2 agrees at 14 bases. The germline gives CDR1 MNHEY, CDR2 SMNVEV (reference sequence). V lost 4 bases, J lost 3 bases, and 6 bases stayed unmatched. The CDR3 totals 17 residues. The CDR3: CASSWTSGRIQTDTQYF. The CDR3 DNA reads as TGTGCCAGCAGTTGGACTAGCGGGAGGATCCAGACAGATACGCAGTATTTT.

The V and J genes are TRBV28 and TRBJ2-7, with a tentative D call TRBD1 (6 bases). CDR3 length equals 15 residues. Germline V CDR1 and CDR2: MDHEN, SYDVKM. V was clipped by 7 bases and J by 0 bases, with 16 bases between them. Here the CDR3 reads CASNYPGDNSYEQYF. In DNA form, the CDR3 reads TGTGCCAGCAATTACCCCGGGGACAACTCCTACGAGCAGTACTTC.

J is TRBJ1-1 and V is TRBV24-1; TRBD1 matches 9 bases. J was trimmed by 1 base and V by 3 bases; bases with no gene match: 2. There are 15 residues in the CDR3. Germline V CDR1 and CDR2: KGHDR, SFDVKD. The CDR3 spells CATSDTGQGNTEAFF. The DNA of the CDR3 is TGTGCCACCAGTGATACGGGACAGGGGAACACTGAAGCTTTCTTT.

The J gene is TRBJ2-1, the V gene TRBV7-2; D might be TRBD2 (5 bases). V was cut by 2 bases and J by 6 bases, with 8 bases left in between. Germline CDR1 and CDR2: SGHTA and FQGNSA. This CDR3 is 13 amino acids long. Written as DNA, the CDR3 is TGTGCCAGCAGCTTAACTAGGGCCAATGAGCAGTTCTTC. Protein sequence: CASSLTRANEQFF.

This clone was observed a single time. The V gene is TRBV28, the J gene TRBJ1-5, with D tentatively TRBD1 (5 bases). Germline CDR1 MDHEN, CDR2 SYDVKM. There are 15 residues in the CDR3. Trimming removed 5 bases at V and 3 bases at J, with 14 bases between. The CDR3 nucleotides are TGTGCCAGCAGTCCTCCGGGGGGACCCAATCAGCCCCAGCATTTT. It is translated as CASSPPGGPNQPQHF.

This sequence joins TRBV4-3 and TRBJ2-1; maybe TRBD1 (5 bases). V was shortened by 0 bases and J by 1 base, with 10 bases between the two germline ends. Germline CDR1 and CDR2: LGHNA and YSLEER. The CDR3 contains 16 residues. The CDR3 DNA sequence: TGCGCCAGCAGCCAAGATCACAGGAATTCCTACAATGAGCAGTTCTTC. Its translation is CASSQDHRNSYNEQFF.

The V call is TRBV5-1, the J call TRBJ2-3, with 7 positions matching TRBD2. The trim removed 4 bases at V and 2 bases at J, leaving 16 bases unmatched. Per the germline V gene, CDR1 is SGHRS and CDR2 is YFSETQ. The CDR3 runs 18 residues. CDR3 sequence reads: CASSEQGAGSGNTDTQYF. The CDR3 DNA follows: TGCGCCAGCAGCGAGCAGGGCGCGGGGAGCGGGAACACAGATACGCAGTATTTT.

The V gene is TRBV21-1, the J gene TRBJ2-7; the DNA was not compared with TRBD1, the D call given in the table. TRBV21-1 is a known pseudogene. The CDR3 contains 13 residues. This CDR3 reads CASSKSGHLDRYF. Written as DNA, the CDR3 is TGTGCCAGCAGCAAATCGGGACACCTTGACCGATACTTC.

The gene calls are TRBV6-1 and TRBJ2-6, with D uncertain. Germline V CDR1 and CDR2: MNHNS, SASEGT. The CDR3 contains 17 residues. V was pared by 4 bases and J by 4 bases, with 17 bases between. The CDR3 sequence is CASSASTPFGGANVLTF. In DNA form, the CDR3 reads TGTGCCAGCAGTGCCTCTACACCGTTCGGGGGGGCCAACGTCCTGACTTTC.

This chain connects TRBV15 to TRBJ2-7; 8 positions agree with TRBD2. From germline, CDR1 is LNHNV and CDR2 YYDKDF (reference sequence). The CDR3 covers 14 residues. The V gene end was trimmed by 3 bases and the J gene end by 6 bases; junction bases not matched to a gene: 7. In nucleotides, the CDR3 is TGTGCCACCAGCAGCCGGGCGGGAGGCTTCGAGCAGTACTTC. Translated: CATSSRAGGFEQYF.

The rearrangement uses TRBV6-5 and TRBJ1-5; 9 bases map to TRBD1. The V gene's germline CDR1 is MNHEY and CDR2 SVGAGI. The CDR3 loop spans 15 amino acids. V lost 5 bases, J lost 4 bases, and 6 bases stayed unmatched. CDR3 amino acids: CASSTTGTGNQPQHF. The CDR3 coding sequence is TGTGCCAGCAGTACAACCGGGACAGGGAATCAGCCCCAGCATTTT.

The chain joins TRBV28 to TRBJ2-2, with D uncertain. CDR3 size: 14 residues. V was shortened by 7 bases and J by 0 bases, with 9 bases between the two germline ends. Per germline, CDR1 MDHEN and CDR2 SYDVKM. CDR3 sequence: CASMYSTNTGELFF. CDR3 coding DNA: TGTGCCAGCATGTACAGTACGAACACCGGGGAGCTGTTTTTT.

The chain couples TRBV19 to TRBJ2-7, with unresolved D. Germline V gene data show CDR1 as LNHDA and CDR2 as SQIVND (reference sequence). The CDR3 is 13 amino acids. With 3 bases removed from V and 6 bases from J, the gap between germline ends came to 12 bases. This CDR3 reads CASSIPPRSEQYF. CDR3 DNA sequence: TGTGCCAGTAGTATCCCCCCCCGGTCCGAGCAGTACTTC.

The gene calls are TRBV4-1 and TRBJ2-1; D not resolved. The CDR3 contains 14 residues. V dropped 4 bases and J dropped 7 bases, with 14 bases sitting between them. Germline CDR1 MGHRA, CDR2 YSYEKL. CDR3 sequence: CASSPNAALNEQFF. The CDR3 coding sequence is TGCGCCAGCAGCCCAAATGCGGCCCTTAATGAGCAGTTCTTC.

The V call is TRBV14, the J call TRBJ2-3; D is possibly TRBD1 (6 bases). The ends were cut back, 2 bases at V and 3 bases at J, with 15 bases in the middle. The CDR3 loop spans 16 amino acids. Germline V gives CDR1 SGHDN, CDR2 FVKESK. The CDR3 loop is CASSQLDSEGTDTQYF. The CDR3 DNA reads as TGTGCCAGCAGCCAATTGGACAGCGAGGGGACAGATACGCAGTATTTT.

The J gene is TRBJ2-1, the V gene TRBV15, with TRBD2 as a possible D gene (6 bases). Germline V gene data show CDR1 as LNHNV and CDR2 as YYDKDF (reference sequence). This CDR3 is 14 amino acids long. Trimming left V 0 bases short and J 9 bases short, with 12 bases between. The CDR3 sequence is CATSRDRLVGEQFF. The CDR3 nucleotides read TGTGCCACCAGCAGAGATCGACTAGTGGGTGAGCAGTTCTTC.

V gene TRBV24-1 combines with J gene TRBJ2-1; D call uncertain. The CDR3 totals 11 residues. Trimming pared 4 bases from V and 12 bases from J, leaving 9 bases between. Germline CDR1 is KGHDR and CDR2 is SFDVKD. The DNA for the CDR3 is TGTGCCACCAGTGACGTCTACCGGCAGTTCTTC. Translated, it gives CATSDVYRQFF.

There are a few counts of this clone. V is TRBV7-6 and J is TRBJ2-1, with 9 bases matching TRBD2. Trimming removed 5 bases from V and 6 bases from J; junction bases left unmatched: 5. The germline gives CDR1 SGHVS, CDR2 FNYEAQ. The CDR3 has 14 amino acids. The chain's CDR3 is CASSGSGSFNEQFF. CDR3 nucleotide sequence: TGTGCCAGCAGCGGTAGCGGGAGTTTCAATGAGCAGTTCTTC.

The CDR3 DNA sequence: TGTGCCAGCAGTTTCAGTCCCGGACAGGGGGCCTACGAGCAGTACTTC. This translates into CASSFSPGQGAYEQYF. This chain connects TRBV28 to TRBJ2-7, with 10 bases identical to TRBD1. J was trimmed by 2 bases and V by 3 bases; bases with no gene match: 7. The CDR3 loop spans 16 amino acids. Looked up from germline, CDR1 is MDHEN and CDR2 is SYDVKM.